Below are 18 T cell receptor beta chains sequenced from a single sample in a study of T cell changes during pregnancy in multiple sclerosis. Clones were read by immunoSEQ multiplex PCR, and TCRdb kept only the in-frame ones, dropping some. The repertoire holds 70,000 or so clones, with roughly 89% as singletons. This specimen was peripheral blood, taken in the third trimester of pregnancy. All receptors come from a female donor in good health, enrolled as a control in a pregnancy study.

The gene calls are TRBV4-2 and TRBJ2-7, with unresolved D. Germline CDR1 is LGHNA and CDR2 is YNFKEQ. CDR3 length: 13 amino acids. The V end lost 1 base, the J end lost 3 bases, and 7 bases lay between the germline ends. CDR3 region: CASSQVGNYEQYF. The CDR3, as DNA: TGTGCCAGCAGCCAAGTGGGCAACTACGAGCAGTACTTC.

This clone was detected once. The V gene is TRBV19, the J gene TRBJ1-2; the match to TRBD1 covers 11 bases. The germline CDR1 and CDR2 sequences are LNHDA and SQIVND (reference sequence). V trimming: 3 bases; J trimming: 8 bases; junction bases outside the gene matches: 5. This CDR3 spans 14 amino acids. CDR3 in amino acids: CASSIRTGGAGYTF. DNA of the CDR3: TGTGCCAGTAGTATCAGGACAGGGGGCGCGGGCTACACCTTC. The whole variable domain, remainder taken from reference TRBV19 and TRBJ1-2, is DGGITQSPKYLFRKEGQNVTLSCEQNLNHDAMYWYRQDPGQGLRLIYYSQIVNDFQKGDIAEGYSVSREKKESFPLTVTSAQKNPTAFYLCASSIRTGGAGYTFGSGTRLTVV.

The V and J genes are TRBV18 and TRBJ1-2; D uncertain. The CDR3 extends over 14 amino acids. Germline CDR1 reads KGHSH; CDR2 reads LQKENI. The V and J ends lost 4 bases and 1 base respectively, with 10 bases between them. The chain's CDR3 is CASSLESINYGYTF. CDR3 coding DNA: TGTGCCAGCTCACTGGAGTCGATTAACTATGGCTACACCTTC.

This clone was recorded once. The chain couples TRBV5-1 to TRBJ1-2; D is unclear. V shed 1 base and J shed 3 bases, with 10 bases lying between them. The germline gives CDR1 SGHRS, CDR2 YFSETQ. There are 14 residues in the CDR3. The CDR3 DNA sequence: TGCGCCAGCAGCTTGCGTGAGGTGGACTATGGCTACACCTTC. It codes for CASSLREVDYGYTF.

This chain uses TRBV30 with TRBJ2-7; 7 bases line up with TRBD1. This CDR3 region has 11 residues. Germline trimming cut 7 bases from V and 7 bases from J; bases unmatched to any gene: 7. CDR1 and CDR2 (germline): GTSNPN, SVGIG (reference sequence). CDR3 coding DNA: TGTGCCTACACGACAGGGCAAGAGCAGTACTTC. Translation: CAYTTGQEQYF.

This chain uses TRBV30 with TRBJ2-5; D possibly corresponds to TRBD2 (5 bases). V was trimmed by 2 bases and J by 0 bases, leaving 13 bases between them. The V gene's germline CDR1 is GTSNPN and CDR2 SVGIG (reference sequence). The CDR3 covers 15 residues. The CDR3 reads CAWSWTPGNQETQYF. The CDR3 DNA follows: TGTGCCTGGAGTTGGACTCCCGGTAACCAAGAGACCCAGTACTTC.

This clone was detected once. V gene TRBV5-1 combines with J gene TRBJ2-4; 9 nucleotides line up with TRBD2. Germline V CDR1 and CDR2: SGHRS, YFSETQ. The CDR3 is 20 residues long. V shed 4 bases and J 0 bases; nucleotides not matched to a gene: 17. CDR3 in amino acids: CASSPTIAGETFLAKNIQYF. For the CDR3, the DNA is TGCGCCAGCAGCCCGACGATAGCGGGGGAGACTTTCCTAGCCAAAAACATTCAGTACTTC.

This chain links TRBV5-1 with TRBJ1-5; 9 nucleotides align to TRBD1. V shed 3 bases and J 7 bases; nucleotides not matched to a gene: 11. The CDR3 consists of 16 residues. Germline V gene sequence: CDR1 SGHRS, CDR2 YFSETQ. CDR3 residues: CASSYERGQGSQPQHF. In nucleotides, the CDR3 is TGCGCCAGCAGCTACGAAAGAGGACAGGGGAGCCAGCCCCAGCATTTT.

The gene calls are TRBV29-1 and TRBJ1-1, with 8 bases fitting TRBD1. CDR1 is SQVTM, CDR2 ANQGSEA, per germline. The ends lost 6 bases at V and 1 base at J; junction bases unmatched: 7. There are 14 residues in the CDR3. The chain's CDR3 is CSVHWGTGNTEAFF. CDR3 coding DNA: TGCAGCGTCCATTGGGGGACAGGGAACACTGAAGCTTTCTTT.

J is TRBJ1-5 and V is TRBV7-2, with unresolved D. Trimming pared 5 bases from V and 0 bases from J, leaving 5 bases between. Germline V CDR1 and CDR2: SGHTA, FQGNSA. The length of the CDR3 is 13 residues. CDR3 sequence: CASSSVSNQPQHF. In nucleotides, the CDR3 is TGTGCCAGCAGCAGCGTTAGCAATCAGCCCCAGCATTTT.

The chain is built from TRBV4-1 and TRBJ1-6; no firm D call. The CDR3 totals 14 residues. Germline CDR1 MGHRA, CDR2 YSYEKL. Deletions cut 3 bases from V and 10 bases from J, with 13 bases between. CDR3 sequence (DNA): TGCGCCAGCAGCCAGAGGGAGGAACCCTCACCCCTCCACTTT. Protein product: CASSQREEPSPLHF.

The chain has TRBV6-1 and TRBJ2-7, with TRBD1 matching over 7 bases. V was pared by 4 bases and J by 5 bases, with 11 bases of the junction left unmatched. Germline CDR1 MNHNS, CDR2 SASEGT. This CDR3 has 15 residues. CDR3 in amino acids: CASSGGPTGIHEQYF. The CDR3 bases are TGTGCCAGCAGTGGTGGCCCGACAGGGATCCACGAGCAGTACTTC.

The rearrangement uses TRBV2 and TRBJ1-1, with D perhaps matching TRBD1 (5 bases). CDR1 SNHLY and CDR2 FYNNEI come from the germline V gene. The V and J ends lost 6 bases and 10 bases respectively, with 9 bases between them. The CDR3 sequence is 10 residues long. In nucleotides, the CDR3 is TGTGCCAGCAGCAATAGGGGAGCTTTCTTT. Encoded protein: CASSNRGAFF.

The rearrangement joins TRBV4-2 to TRBJ2-3; a possible D gene is TRBD2 (5 bases). V was shortened by 3 bases and J by 4 bases, with 17 bases between the two germline ends. In germline, CDR1 is LGHNA, CDR2 YNFKEQ. This CDR3 has 16 residues. CDR3 protein: CASSHTFRGRPDTQYF. CDR3 in DNA: TGTGCCAGCAGCCATACCTTCCGGGGTCGGCCAGATACGCAGTATTTT.

The gene calls are TRBV11-2 and TRBJ2-7; D unresolved. The CDR3 runs 15 residues. The germline gives CDR1 SGHAT, CDR2 FQNNGV. V dropped 1 base and J dropped 0 bases, with 10 bases sitting between them. Here the CDR3 reads CASSLGGDPSYEQYF. CDR3 sequence (DNA): TGTGCCAGCAGCTTAGGAGGAGATCCCTCCTACGAGCAGTACTTC.

The chain is built from TRBV28 and TRBJ1-2, with 10 bases matching TRBD1. Germline CDR1 MDHEN, CDR2 SYDVKM. Trimming at V came to 6 bases and at J to 3 bases, leaving 4 bases not matched to a gene. The CDR3 is made up of 14 amino acids. The CDR3 spells CASSATGGYYGYTF. CDR3 in DNA: TGTGCCAGCAGCGCGACAGGGGGCTACTATGGCTACACCTTC.

V is TRBV6-1 and J is TRBJ2-7; weak D call: TRBD2 (7 bases). V lost 1 base, J lost 0 bases, and 10 bases lay in between. The CDR3 is 15 amino acids. CDR1 is MNHNS, CDR2 SASEGT, per germline. The CDR3 reads CASSEEGGGSYEQYF. CDR3 in DNA: TGTGCCAGCAGTGAAGAGGGGGGGGGCTCCTACGAGCAGTACTTC.

The chain uses TRBV6-5 and TRBJ1-1; D might be TRBD1 (5 bases). The germline gives CDR1 MNHEY, CDR2 SVGAGI. V lost 1 base and J lost 2, with 11 bases in between. This CDR3 comprises 15 residues. CDR3 nucleotide sequence: TGTGCCAGCAGTTACTACCGGACACTTAACACTGAAGCTTTCTTT. Its protein is CASSYYRTLNTEAFF.